The rows below give T cell receptor beta chains drawn from one sample of a study of T cell responses to AZD1222 COVID-19 vaccine. Sequencing was performed with immunoSEQ multiplex PCR; in TCRdb, only in-frame clones are kept and a portion is missing. Seen here are about 100,000 clones, approximately 89% observed once, and the top ten hold 3% to 3.5%. The sequencing here drew on peripheral blood, taken on day 0 of MenACWY control vaccination. Every receptor here comes from an adult in good health. CDR3s leave out the opening cysteine and the closing phenylalanine or tryptophan. A clone size is listed for some rows: how often the clone was seen (once, few, many), or a class if it is expanded.

12	TRBJ2-1	TRBV6-5	-	ASSLAGGYNEQF
10	TRBJ1-2	TRBV19	-	ASSLYAHGYT
13	TRBJ2-3	TRBV6-5	once	ASSYIAGDAETQY
13	TRBJ2-3	TRBV7-2	-	ASSGTGTLTDTQY
13	TRBJ2-2	TRBV7-3	-	ASSLSGVTTGELF
12	TRBJ2-7	TRBV29-1	-	SVFLPKSSYEQY
14	TRBJ1-3	TRBV7-2	once	ASSLAGQGVGNTIY
12	TRBJ1-2	TRBV6-5	-	ASRPGTGGTGYT
13	TRBJ1-3	TRBV6-1	once	ASRGQGLRGNTIY
12	TRBJ2-1	TRBV7-3	-	ASSLRPEGNEQF
13	TRBJ1-1	TRBV5-5	-	ASSPLGGGNTEAF
14	TRBJ2-7	TRBV9	-	ASSVGGGLSSYEQY
14	TRBJ2-3	TRBV7-9	-	ASSLGVSGNTDTQY
13	TRBJ2-7	TRBV3-1/TRBV3-2	-	ASSQFNRVSYEQY
13	TRBJ2-7	TRBV7-8	-	ASSLSASRSYEQY
12	TRBJ1-1	TRBV7-3	once	ASSLTAGPTEAF
11	TRBJ2-3	TRBV14	-	ASSQDYTDTQY
12	TRBJ2-7	TRBV4-3	-	ASSQDGRGYEQY
13	TRBJ1-5	TRBV7-8	-	ASSLATDSSQPQH
13	TRBJ2-7	TRBV7-7	few	ASSPGPGSSYEQY
10	TRBJ1-5	TRBV6-5	few	ASSPTDQPQH
14	TRBJ1-1	TRBV28	-	ASSSLYGHRNTEAF
12	TRBJ1-6	TRBV5-1	-	ASSSDRGSSPLH
12	TRBJ1-3	TRBV24-1	once	ATSAPPPGNTIY
10	TRBJ1-1	TRBV29-1	-	SVEHVNTEAF
13	TRBJ2-2	TRBV5-1	-	ASSFQGPNTGELF
13	TRBJ1-6	TRBV28	-	ATTRRVTSNSPLH
10	TRBJ1-5	TRBV7-2	-	ASSLAGQPQH
12	TRBJ1-6	TRBV5-1	-	ASRGDSYNSPLH
13	TRBJ2-3	TRBV7-9	-	ASRNGGADGDTQY
11	TRBJ2-1	TRBV6-5	-	ASRATADNEQF
12	TRBJ1-3	TRBV27	-	ASSSILSGNTIY
13	TRBJ2-5	TRBV4-3	-	ASSQGQGYQETQY
13	TRBJ1-2	TRBV10-1	-	ASSLGTGGAYGYT
13	TRBJ1-4	TRBV19	-	ASSPWGEPNEKLF
14	TRBJ1-6	TRBV4-1	-	ASSQGWGGGSSPLH
12	TRBJ1-2	TRBV9	-	ASSVVGEGHGYT
13	TRBJ2-1	TRBV6-5	-	ASSPTSGGAEEQF
15	TRBJ1-1	TRBV9	-	ASSRLARGRGNTEAF
12	TRBJ1-2	TRBV4-1	-	ASSQMTAFYGYT
12	TRBJ2-2	TRBV6-4	-	ASREQGRAGELF
16	TRBJ2-7	TRBV2	-	ASSEGFAGGLSTYEQY
13	TRBJ1-2	TRBV27	few	ASSSSPPGLYGYT
13	TRBJ1-2	TRBV9	-	ASSVTGYSNYGYT
12	TRBJ1-1	TRBV7-2	-	ASSEGHANTEAF
12	TRBJ1-1	TRBV5-6	-	ASSMGLLNTEAF
13	TRBJ1-6	TRBV18	-	ASSPGTGSTSPLH
15	TRBJ2-7	TRBV5-1	-	ASSSDPDRDISYEQY
15	TRBJ2-6	TRBV5-4	-	ASSLDAGRSGANVLT
15	TRBJ2-1	TRBV19	-	ASSIDSTSGGAYEQF
13	TRBJ1-4	TRBV2	-	ASRLSGTPNEKLF
12	TRBJ2-7	TRBV7-8	-	ASSRASGTYEQY
13	TRBJ1-1	TRBV19	-	ASSMETAPNTEAF
13	TRBJ1-2	TRBV28	-	ASSFRVQGSYGYT
12	TRBJ1-2	TRBV9	-	ASSVTGTDNGYT
12	TRBJ1-1	TRBV7-9	-	ASSLAGAESEAF
9	TRBJ2-3	TRBV12-3/TRBV12-4	-	ASTSSDTQY
13	TRBJ1-2	TRBV3-1/TRBV3-2	-	ASSPPTTGAYGYT
13	TRBJ1-6	TRBV6-4	few	ASSAEAADNSPLH